The T cell receptor (beta chain) described here comes from a study of persistence of HIV-infected CD4 T cells. The wider study: The sample holds CD4+ T cells responsive to CMV or HIV-1 Gag.

The immunoSEQ assay was version 4, run in survey mode. Each sample used up to 1 ug genomic DNA diluted to approximately 10 ng/uL. Profiling relied on immunoSEQ multiplex PCR, and the TCRdb table lists in-frame clones only, not all of them. This table holds 45,000 to 55,000 clones, about 80% found once. V lost 4 bases and J lost 0; bases outside the gene matches: 4. This CDR3 spans 16 amino acids. The germline gives CDR1 SGHRS, CDR2 YFSETQ. The stimulus was lysate of CMV-infected fibroblasts, around 10 ug/mL. CD40L/CD69 double-negative CD45RO-high memory CD4+ T cells were collected. Undetectable plasma HIV-1 RNA below 50 copies/mL lasted at least 4 years. Donors had CD4+ T cell counts above 400 cells/uL and were CMV-seropositive. A remark on this clone: The antigen is not known.

The sample was CD4+ T cells sorted from PBMCs after approximately 20-hour stimulation, taken from a patient who received antiretroviral therapy. This sequence originates from an adult man with HIV who was CMV-seropositive. The chain carries TRBV5-1 and TRBJ2-2; 9 bases agree with TRBD2. CDR3 DNA: TGCGCCAGCAGCCTAGCGGGAAAAGCGAACACCGGGGAGCTGTTTTTT. This translates into CASSLAGKANTGELFF.